By share of the sample, the clone carrying this T cell receptor (beta chain) is medium-sized. Its specificity is not known. TCRdb reprocessed the reads via MiXCR and lists one record per CDR3 protein. The sample yields some 230,000 distinct CDR3 sequences, 22% seen once. This CDR3 comprises 16 residues. Looked up from germline, CDR1 is MDHEN and CDR2 is SYDVKM. With V trimmed by 4 bases and J by 6 bases, 5 bases remained unmatched. The data stem from a study of T cell repertoires in cytomegalovirus infection. Background on the study: An indication of both CMV infection and matching HLA type came from public TCR beta signatures. Study-wide points: The response measured ex vivo was dominated by TCR beta clonotypes (HLA-C-restricted and CMV-specific). Identification of carriers of CMV plus the relevant HLA was achieved through cumulative public TCR beta family frequency.

The chain has TRBV28 and TRBJ2-3; 15 nucleotides line up with TRBD2. This TCR was sampled from a human donor in good health (CMV status not recorded). Some clones in this sample may be carry-over from other donors' samples. The sample consisted of CD8+ T cells from PBMCs. The CDR3 protein is CASSSGLAGGSDTQYF. The CDR3 coding sequence is TGTGCCAGCAGTTCCGGACTAGCGGGGGGGTCGGATACGCAGTATTTT.